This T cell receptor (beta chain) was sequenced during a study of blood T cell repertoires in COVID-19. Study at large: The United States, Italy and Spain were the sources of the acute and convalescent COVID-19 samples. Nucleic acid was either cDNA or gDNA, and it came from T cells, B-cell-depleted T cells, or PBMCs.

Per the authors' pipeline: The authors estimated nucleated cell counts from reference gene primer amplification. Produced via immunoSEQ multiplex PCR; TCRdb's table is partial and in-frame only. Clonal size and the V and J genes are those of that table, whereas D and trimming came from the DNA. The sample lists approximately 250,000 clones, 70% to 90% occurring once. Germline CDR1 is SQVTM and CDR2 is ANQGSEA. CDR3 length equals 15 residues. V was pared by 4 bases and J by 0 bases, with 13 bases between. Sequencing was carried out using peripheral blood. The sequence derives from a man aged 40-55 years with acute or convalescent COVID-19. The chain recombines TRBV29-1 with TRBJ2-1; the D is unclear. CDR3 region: CSVVGQSNSYNEQFF. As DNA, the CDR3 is TGCAGCGTTGTGGGCCAGTCAAACTCCTACAATGAGCAGTTCTTC.